This T cell receptor (beta chain) was documented in a study of blood T cells in healthy people across ages. Study observations and caveats: The study found more naive CD4+ cells and higher diversity in long-lived than aged donors.

The sample holds a few counts of this clonotype. The antigen is undetermined. The CDR3 runs 15 residues. Germline-derived CDR1 and CDR2 are DFQATT and SNEGSKA (reference sequence). V was clipped by 1 base and J by 9 bases; unmatched bases: 8. Alongside a J-beta primer mix, a sample-barcoded 5' primer served in a second PCR lasting roughly 7 to 12 cycles. TCRdb re-called the 5' RACE reads with MiXCR, one entry per CDR3 protein. The table lists 1.5 million to 2 million distinct CDR3 sequences, around 42% of them singletons. The TCR sequence derives from a human donor in good health. The chain has TRBV20-1 and TRBJ2-1; 11 bases are a match to TRBD2. The sequenced sample consisted of blood. The CDR3 nucleotides are TGCAGTGCTAGAGGGGGTAGCGGGGGGGCGGGTGAGCAGTTCTTC. This gives the protein CSARGGSGGAGEQFF.